This TCR beta chain was sequenced in a study of T-cell memory formation after mild COVID-19. Study overall: Largely donor-specific TCR clusters were found.

Notes on this clonotype: Antigen: not known.

General observations from the study: Second-wave clones reaching peak frequency on day 37 lacked confirmed SARS-CoV-2 specificity. Researchers report contracting CD4+ clones mostly in CM and EM, with CD8+ clones in EMRA.

Each CDR3 protein gets one entry after TCRdb re-called the 5' RACE reads with MiXCR. The repertoire holds fewer than 250,000 distinct CDR3 sequences, with 15% to 19% as singletons. The germline gives CDR1 SGHVS, CDR2 FQNEAQ. This CDR3 spans 17 amino acids. V dropped 5 bases and J dropped 1; count of bases not matched to a gene: 12. This receptor was taken from an adult woman who had mild COVID-19 (a few samples of this study predate the infection). Cell type and time point are not known. Sequenced material: PBMCs or a T cell subset sorted from them (not recorded which). This chain links TRBV7-8 with TRBJ1-1, with 8 bases identical to TRBD1. In nucleotides, the CDR3 is TGTGCCAGCAGCACCGTATTAACAGGGGGTCAGAACACTGAAGCTTTCTTT. Protein: CASSTVLTGGQNTEAFF.